A single sample gave rise to the 10 T cell receptor beta chains below, sequenced in a study of T cell responses to AZD1222 COVID-19 vaccine. The data were produced by immunoSEQ multiplex PCR, yet TCRdb's version contains in-frame clones alone and is incomplete. The sample holds roughly 170,000 clones; roughly nine tenths are singletons and the top ten take about 2.8%. This material consisted of peripheral blood, taken on day 0 of AZD1222 vaccination. These receptors came from an adult in good health.

The V and J genes are TRBV6-5 and TRBJ1-5, with 8 nucleotides matching TRBD1. Trimming cost V 6 bases and J 4 bases; bases outside gene matches: 5. The germline V gene encodes CDR1 MNHEY and CDR2 SVGAGI. The CDR3 extends over 14 amino acids. The CDR3 loop is CASRPTGGNQPQHF. In DNA form, the CDR3 reads TGTGCCAGCAGGCCAACAGGGGGTAATCAGCCCCAGCATTTT.

V usage is TRBV3-1 (or the pseudogene TRBV3-2) and J usage is TRBJ1-2; 10 bases map to TRBD1. The trim removed 4 bases at V and 6 bases at J, leaving 2 bases unmatched. The CDR3 covers 13 residues. CDR1 is LGHDT, CDR2 YNNKEL, per germline (reference sequence). The DNA for the CDR3 is TGTGCCAGCAGCCCTGACAGGGGGCATGGCTACACCTTC. Translated: CASSPDRGHGYTF.

The chain carries TRBV5-4 and TRBJ2-3; 11 bases align to TRBD2. The CDR3 runs to 18 residues. V lost 4 bases, J lost 3 bases, and 13 bases stayed unmatched. The germline V gene encodes CDR1 SGHNT and CDR2 YYREEE (reference sequence). The CDR3 here is CASSNPGTSGQGTDTQYF. Written as DNA, the CDR3 is TGTGCCAGCAGCAACCCCGGGACTAGCGGTCAAGGGACAGATACGCAGTATTTT.

The chain carries TRBV6-5 and TRBJ2-7; D is ambiguous. Trimming pared 5 bases from V and 6 bases from J, leaving 17 bases between. The CDR3 covers 14 residues. Germline assignment: CDR1 MNHEY and CDR2 SVGAGI. CDR3 coding DNA: TGTGCCAGCAGTCCGATAGGAACGGCAGGCGAGCAGTACTTC. Amino acid sequence: CASSPIGTAGEQYF.

V gene TRBV29-1 combines with J gene TRBJ2-3; D uncertain. Germline CDR1 reads SQVTM; CDR2 reads ANQGSEA. The CDR3 is 14 residues long. V was pared by 0 bases and J by 0 bases, with 7 bases between. The CDR3 spells CSVEEHSSTDTQYF. DNA of the CDR3: TGCAGCGTTGAAGAGCACAGTAGCACAGATACGCAGTATTTT.

This clone has only a few counts. The V call is TRBV10-3, the J call TRBJ1-3; no reliable D call. This CDR3 has 16 residues. The germline CDR1 and CDR2 sequences are ENHRY and SYGVKD. V lost 1 base to trimming and J lost 0 bases, with 10 bases between them. The CDR3: CAISELGRLSGNTIYF. CDR3 nucleotides: TGTGCCATCAGTGAGTTAGGGCGGCTCTCTGGAAACACCATATATTTT.

The chain links TRBV3-1 (or the pseudogene TRBV3-2) to TRBJ2-7; the D gene is possibly TRBD1 (8 bases). The V end lost 0 bases, the J end lost 6 bases, and 18 bases lay between the germline ends. The CDR3 spans 16 residues. In germline, CDR1 is LGHDT, CDR2 YNNKEL (reference sequence). The CDR3 loop is CASSQDVGQGGIEQYF. For the CDR3, the DNA is TGTGCCAGCAGCCAAGATGTAGGACAGGGAGGGATCGAGCAGTACTTC.

The CDR3 spells CASRKGKGNEQFF. As DNA, the CDR3 is TGTGCCAGTAGAAAGGGAAAGGGCAATGAGCAGTTCTTC. V usage is TRBV19 and J usage is TRBJ2-1; D not certain. The CDR3 consists of 13 residues. Germline loops: CDR1 LNHDA, CDR2 SQIVND (reference sequence). The germline V and J ends were trimmed by 6 bases and 6 bases, with 12 bases remaining between them.

This clone occurred once. V and J are TRBV5-1 and TRBJ1-1; D not resolved. Germline CDR1 and CDR2: SGHRS and YFSETQ. Trimming pared 4 bases from V and 2 bases from J, leaving 12 bases between. CDR3 size: 14 residues. The CDR3 coding sequence is TGCGCCAGCAGCCATTTGACCGGAAACACTGAAGCTTTCTTT. Encoded protein: CASSHLTGNTEAFF.

The CDR3 DNA is TGTGCCAGCAGCCCCGGACAGGGGAATCAGCCCCAGCATTTT. Translating gives CASSPGQGNQPQHF. V is TRBV13 and J is TRBJ1-5; TRBD1 matches at 9 bases. The CDR3 totals 14 residues. Trimming removed 5 bases from V and 4 bases from J; junction bases left unmatched: 3. Germline CDR1 and CDR2: PRHDT and FYEKMQ (reference sequence). Using reference TRBV13 and TRBJ1-5 for the parts outside the CDR3, the full variable domain is AAGVIQSPRHLIKEKRETATLKCYPIPRHDTVYWYQQGPGQDPQFLISFYEKMQSDKGSIPDRFSAQQFSDYHSELNMSSLELGDSALYFCASSPGQGNQPQHFGDGTRLSIL.